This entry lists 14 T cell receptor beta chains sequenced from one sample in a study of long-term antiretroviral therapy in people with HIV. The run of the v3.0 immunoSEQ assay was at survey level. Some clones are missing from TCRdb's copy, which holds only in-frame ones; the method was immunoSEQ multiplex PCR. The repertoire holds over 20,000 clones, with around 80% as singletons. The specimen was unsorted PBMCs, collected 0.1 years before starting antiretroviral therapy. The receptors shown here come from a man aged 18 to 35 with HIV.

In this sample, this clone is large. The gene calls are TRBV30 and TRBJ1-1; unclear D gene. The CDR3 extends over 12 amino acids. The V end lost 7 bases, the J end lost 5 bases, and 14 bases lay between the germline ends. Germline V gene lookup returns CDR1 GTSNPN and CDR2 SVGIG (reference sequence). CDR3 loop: CAYGVGFTEAFF. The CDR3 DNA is TGTGCCTACGGGGTTGGGTTTACTGAAGCTTTCTTT. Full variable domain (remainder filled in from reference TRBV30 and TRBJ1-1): SQTIHQWPATLVQPVGSPLSLECTVEGTSNPNLYWYRQAAGRGLQLLFYSVGIGQISSEVPQNLSASRPQDRQFILSSKKLLLSDSGFYLCAYGVGFTEAFFGQGTRLTVV.

Written as DNA, the CDR3 is TGTGCCAGCAGCTTAGGTACGGGCCCCGGGCCTGACACCGGGGAGCTGTTTTTT. Protein sequence: CASSLGTGPGPDTGELFF. The J gene is TRBJ2-2, the V gene TRBV7-8, with unresolved D. This CDR3 spans 18 amino acids. CDR1 and CDR2 from the germline V gene are SGHVS and FQNEAQ. V lost 1 base to trimming and J lost 3 bases, with 18 bases between them. The entire variable domain, with the rest obtained from reference TRBV7-8 and TRBJ2-2, is as follows: GAGVSQSPRYKVAKRGQDVALRCDPISGHVSLFWYQQALGQGPEFLTYFQNEAQLDKSGLPSDRFFAERPEGSVSTLKIQRTQQEDSAVYLCASSLGTGPGPDTGELFFGEGSRLTVL.

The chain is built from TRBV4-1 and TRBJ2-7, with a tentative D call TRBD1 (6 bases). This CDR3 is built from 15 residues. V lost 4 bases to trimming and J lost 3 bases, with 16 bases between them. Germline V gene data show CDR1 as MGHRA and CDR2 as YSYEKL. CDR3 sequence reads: CASSLRTGTSYEQYF. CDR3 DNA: TGCGCCAGCAGCCTTCGAACAGGGACGAGCTACGAGCAGTACTTC.

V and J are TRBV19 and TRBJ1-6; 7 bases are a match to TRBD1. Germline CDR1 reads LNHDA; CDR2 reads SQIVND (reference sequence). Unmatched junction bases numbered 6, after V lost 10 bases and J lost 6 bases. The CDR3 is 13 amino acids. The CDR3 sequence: CAIGTVGNSPLHF. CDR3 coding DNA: TGTGCCATTGGGACAGTCGGTAATTCACCCCTCCACTTT. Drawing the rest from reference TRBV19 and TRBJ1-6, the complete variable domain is DGGITQSPKYLFRKEGQNVTLSCEQNLNHDAMYWYRQDPGQGLRLIYYSQIVNDFQKGDIAEGYSVSREKKESFPLTVTSAQKNPTAFYLCAIGTVGNSPLHFGNGTRLTVT.

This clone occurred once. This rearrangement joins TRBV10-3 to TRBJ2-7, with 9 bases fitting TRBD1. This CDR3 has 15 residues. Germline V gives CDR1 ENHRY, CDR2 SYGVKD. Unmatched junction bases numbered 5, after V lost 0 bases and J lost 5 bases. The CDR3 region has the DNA TGTGCCATCAGTGAGTCGAACAGGGGGCAGAACGAGCAGTACTTC. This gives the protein CAISESNRGQNEQYF.

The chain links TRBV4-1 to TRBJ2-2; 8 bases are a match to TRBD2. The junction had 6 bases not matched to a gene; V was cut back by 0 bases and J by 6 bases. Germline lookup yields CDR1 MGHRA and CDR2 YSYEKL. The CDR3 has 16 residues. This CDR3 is CASSQDKGGGPGELFF. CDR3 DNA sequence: TGCGCCAGCAGCCAAGATAAAGGCGGGGGGCCCGGGGAGCTGTTTTTT.

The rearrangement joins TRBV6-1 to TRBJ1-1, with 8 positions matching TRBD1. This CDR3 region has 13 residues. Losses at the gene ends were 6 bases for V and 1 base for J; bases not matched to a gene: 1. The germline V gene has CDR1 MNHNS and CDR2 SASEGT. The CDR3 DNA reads TGTGCCAGCAGAGACAGGGGGAACACTGAAGCTTTCTTT. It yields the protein CASRDRGNTEAFF.

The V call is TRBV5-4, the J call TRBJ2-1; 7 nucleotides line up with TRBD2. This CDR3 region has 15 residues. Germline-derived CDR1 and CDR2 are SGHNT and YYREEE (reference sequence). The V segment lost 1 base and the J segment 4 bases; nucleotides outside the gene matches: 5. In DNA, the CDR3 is TGTGCCAGCAGCTTGTCGTCTAGCGGTTACAATGAGCAGTTCTTC. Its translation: CASSLSSSGYNEQFF.

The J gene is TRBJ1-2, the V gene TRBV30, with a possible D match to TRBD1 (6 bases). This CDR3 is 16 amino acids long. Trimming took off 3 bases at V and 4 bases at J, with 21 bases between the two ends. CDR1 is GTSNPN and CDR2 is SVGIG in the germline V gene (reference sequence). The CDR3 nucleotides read TGTGCCTGGAGCAACGCCGGGACACTCAAGCCCTATGGCTACACCTTC. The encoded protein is CAWSNAGTLKPYGYTF. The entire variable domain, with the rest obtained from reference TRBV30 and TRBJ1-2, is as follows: SQTIHQWPATLVQPVGSPLSLECTVEGTSNPNLYWYRQAAGRGLQLLFYSVGIGQISSEVPQNLSASRPQDRQFILSSKKLLLSDSGFYLCAWSNAGTLKPYGYTFGSGTRLTVV.

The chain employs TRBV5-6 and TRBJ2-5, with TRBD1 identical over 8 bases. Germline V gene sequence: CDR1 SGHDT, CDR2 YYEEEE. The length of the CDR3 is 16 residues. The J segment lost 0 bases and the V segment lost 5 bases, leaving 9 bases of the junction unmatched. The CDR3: CASRTLGQGNQETQYF. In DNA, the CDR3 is TGTGCCAGCAGGACACTAGGACAGGGAAACCAAGAGACCCAGTACTTC.

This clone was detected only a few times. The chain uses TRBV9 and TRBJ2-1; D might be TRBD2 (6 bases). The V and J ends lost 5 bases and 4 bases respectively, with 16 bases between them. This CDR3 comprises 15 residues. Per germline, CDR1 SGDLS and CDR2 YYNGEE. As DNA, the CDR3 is TGTGCCAGCAGACCGGGACTTTTGGCTTACAATGAGCAGTTCTTC. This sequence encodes CASRPGLLAYNEQFF.

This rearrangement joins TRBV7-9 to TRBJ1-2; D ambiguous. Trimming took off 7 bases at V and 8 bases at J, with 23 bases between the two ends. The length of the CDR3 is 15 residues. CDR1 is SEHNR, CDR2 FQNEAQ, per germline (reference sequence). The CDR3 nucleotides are TGTGCCAGCACCACAATAGAGCTCAGGACCGAGGGCTACACCTTC. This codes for CASTTIELRTEGYTF.

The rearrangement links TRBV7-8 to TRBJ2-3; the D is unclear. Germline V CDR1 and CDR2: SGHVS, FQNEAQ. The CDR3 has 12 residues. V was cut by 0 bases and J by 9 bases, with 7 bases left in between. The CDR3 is CASSLAVATQYF. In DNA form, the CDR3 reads TGTGCCAGCAGCTTAGCGGTTGCCACGCAGTATTTT.

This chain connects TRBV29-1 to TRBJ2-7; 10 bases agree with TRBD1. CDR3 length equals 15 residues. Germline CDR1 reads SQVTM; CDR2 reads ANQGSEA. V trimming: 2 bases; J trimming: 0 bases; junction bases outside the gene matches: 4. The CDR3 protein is CSVEFRDRGSYEQYF. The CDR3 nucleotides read TGCAGCGTTGAATTCCGGGACAGGGGCTCCTACGAGCAGTACTTC.